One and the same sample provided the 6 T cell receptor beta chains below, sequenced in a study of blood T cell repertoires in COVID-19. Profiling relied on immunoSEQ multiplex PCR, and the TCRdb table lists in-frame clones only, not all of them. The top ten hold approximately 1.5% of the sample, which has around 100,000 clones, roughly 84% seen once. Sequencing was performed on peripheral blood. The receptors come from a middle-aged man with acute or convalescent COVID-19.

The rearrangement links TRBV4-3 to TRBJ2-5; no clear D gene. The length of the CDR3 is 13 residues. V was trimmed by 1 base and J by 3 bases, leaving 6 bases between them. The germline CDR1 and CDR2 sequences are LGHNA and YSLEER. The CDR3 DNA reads TGCGCCAGCAGCCAAGGAGTCGAAGAGACCCAGTACTTC. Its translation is CASSQGVEETQYF.

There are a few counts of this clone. Here the CDR3 DNA reads TGTGCCAGCAGCTTGGGACTAGCGGGAACCGCAGATACGCAGTATTTT. Translated: CASSLGLAGTADTQYF. The rearrangement links TRBV7-9 to TRBJ2-3, with TRBD2 matching 13 bases. V lost 3 bases and J lost 4; bases outside the gene matches: 4. The CDR3 sequence is 16 residues long. Germline V lookup: CDR1 SEHNR, CDR2 FQNEAQ (reference sequence).

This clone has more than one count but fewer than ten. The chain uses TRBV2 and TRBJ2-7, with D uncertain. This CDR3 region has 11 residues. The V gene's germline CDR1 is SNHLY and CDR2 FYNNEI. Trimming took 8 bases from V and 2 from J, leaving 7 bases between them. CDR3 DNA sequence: TGTGCCAGCGGAGAGCCCTACGAGCAGTACTTC. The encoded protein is CASGEPYEQYF.

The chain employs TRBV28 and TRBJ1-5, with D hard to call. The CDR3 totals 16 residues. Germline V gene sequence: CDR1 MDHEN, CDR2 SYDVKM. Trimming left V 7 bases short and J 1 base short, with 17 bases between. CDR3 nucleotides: TGTGCCAGCACTTCGCCGGGAGGCCTCAGCAATCAGCCCCAGCATTTT. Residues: CASTSPGGLSNQPQHF.

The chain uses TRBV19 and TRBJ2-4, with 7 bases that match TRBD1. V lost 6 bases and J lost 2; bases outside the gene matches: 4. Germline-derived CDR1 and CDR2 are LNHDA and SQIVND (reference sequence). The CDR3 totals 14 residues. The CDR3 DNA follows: TGTGCCAGTAGCGCACAGGGGACCAAAAACATTCAGTACTTC. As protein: CASSAQGTKNIQYF.

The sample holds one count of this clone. The CDR3 sequence: CAGGGESTDTQYF. CDR3 DNA: TGTGCCGGTGGCGGTGAAAGCACAGATACGCAGTATTTT. This sequence joins TRBV7-9 and TRBJ2-3; the D is unclear. CDR1 is SEHNR, CDR2 FQNEAQ, per germline (reference sequence). Between the trimmed V and J ends, which lost 11 bases and 0 bases, there was a span of 12 bases. The CDR3 contains 13 residues.